The rows below give T cell receptor beta chains drawn from one sample of a study of T cell responses to AZD1222 COVID-19 vaccine. Sequenced by immunoSEQ multiplex PCR; TCRdb stores in-frame clones only, minus some. The table lists some 150,000 clones, roughly 90% of them singletons. This specimen was peripheral blood, taken on day 0 of AZD1222 vaccination. The receptors originated from an adult in good health. Both conserved end residues are part of each CDR3. D genes are given only for firm matches. Only some rows state a clone size, as once, few, many or a class for expanded clones.

clone size	D gene	J gene	V gene	CDR3 protein	CDR3 DNA
.	.	TRBJ1-5	TRBV4-1	CASSQVSSSNQPQHF	TGCGCCAGCAGCCAAGTGAGTTCTAGCAATCAGCCCCAGCATTTT
.	TRBD1	TRBJ1-1	TRBV19	CASSLTGGLYTEAFF	TGTGCCAGTAGTCTAACAGGGGGCTTGTACACTGAAGCTTTCTTT
.	.	TRBJ2-5	TRBV11-1	CASSLSWPSMETQYF	TGTGCCAGCAGCTTATCTTGGCCCTCCATGGAGACCCAGTACTTC
.	TRBD2	TRBJ2-2	TRBV7-9	CASSPHPGTSGNTGELFF	TGTGCCAGCAGCCCCCACCCCGGGACTAGCGGGAACACCGGGGAGCTGTTTTTT
.	.	TRBJ1-3	TRBV20-1	CSAIDSHTIYF	TGCAGTGCTATCGACAGTCACACCATATATTTT
.	TRBD1	TRBJ1-3	TRBV9	CASSVVAGGVSGNTIYF	TGTGCCAGCAGCGTAGTTGCAGGGGGCGTCTCTGGAAACACCATATATTTT
.	.	TRBJ2-2	TRBV13	CASSSPGLNTGELFF	TGTGCCAGCAGCAGCCCGGGACTTAACACCGGGGAGCTGTTTTTT
.	.	TRBJ2-7	TRBV5-1	CASSFWGTGYEQYF	TGCGCCAGCAGCTTTTGGGGGACTGGCTACGAGCAGTACTTC
.	.	TRBJ2-7	TRBV19	CASRARGNGEQYF	TGTGCCAGTAGAGCAAGGGGCAACGGCGAGCAGTACTTC
.	.	TRBJ2-5	TRBV11-2	CASSPPLYRLQETQYF	TGTGCCAGCAGCCCGCCTTTATATAGGCTCCAAGAGACCCAGTACTTC
.	.	TRBJ2-7	TRBV9	CARLRFYDRFLSTGQSFYEQYF	TGTGCCAGACTACGTTTTTACGACCGCTTTTTAAGCACGGGACAATCATTCTACGAGCAGTACTTC
.	.	TRBJ2-1	TRBV7-2	CASSKSRGTEQFF	TGTGCCAGCAGCAAAAGTAGAGGTACTGAGCAGTTCTTC
once	.	TRBJ1-3	TRBV18	CATSPPAVSGNTIYF	TGTGCCACCTCACCACCAGCGGTCTCTGGAAACACCATATATTTT
.	TRBD2	TRBJ2-3	TRBV28	CASSSLLAVTDTQYF	TGTGCCAGCAGTTCCCTACTAGCGGTCACAGATACGCAGTATTTT
.	TRBD2	TRBJ2-7	TRBV5-6	CASSRGLRGGSYEQYF	TGTGCCAGCAGCCGCGGATTACGGGGAGGGAGCTACGAGCAGTACTTC
.	.	TRBJ1-2	TRBV19	CASSPRPAAYGYTF	TGTGCCAGTAGTCCCCGGCCCGCCGCCTATGGCTACACCTTC
.	.	TRBJ2-3	TRBV7-2	CASSLGSSTDTQYF	TGTGCCAGCAGCTTGGGCAGTAGCACAGATACGCAGTATTTT
few	TRBD2	TRBJ2-1	TRBV11-3	CASSPTSGLGEQFF	TGTGCCAGCAGCCCGACCTCGGGACTAGGAGAGCAGTTCTTC
.	.	TRBJ2-4	TRBV7-9	CASSPKRRLAKNIQYF	TGTGCCAGCAGCCCCAAGAGGAGGTTAGCCAAAAACATTCAGTACTTC
.	.	TRBJ2-3	TRBV5-1	CASSLADITDTQYF	TGCGCCAGCAGCTTGGCCGACATCACAGATACGCAGTATTTT
.	TRBD2	TRBJ2-7	TRBV28	CASLSQGGGAYEQYF	TGTGCCAGCCTCTCCCAGGGCGGGGGGGCCTACGAGCAGTACTTC
.	.	TRBJ2-4	TRBV28	CASSLAGTAKNIQYF	TGTGCCAGCAGTTTAGCCGGGACAGCCAAAAACATTCAGTACTTC
.	TRBD2	TRBJ2-1	TRBV5-6	CASSLWTIGGDNEQFF	TGTGCCAGCAGCTTGTGGACCATCGGGGGGGACAATGAGCAGTTCTTC
.	.	TRBJ1-1	TRBV3-1/TRBV3-2	CASGKYTEAFF	TGTGCCAGCGGGAAGTACACTGAAGCTTTCTTT
.	TRBD1	TRBJ2-7	TRBV5-4	CASSPWPAGGDYEQYF	TGTGCCAGCAGCCCCTGGCCGGCAGGGGGCGATTACGAGCAGTACTTC
.	TRBD2	TRBJ2-3	TRBV4-1	CASSQGPSGSADTQYF	TGCGCCAGCAGCCAAGGCCCCAGCGGGAGCGCAGATACGCAGTATTTT
once	.	TRBJ2-7	TRBV20-1	CSASGGDSYEQYF	TGCAGTGCTAGTGGCGGGGACTCCTACGAGCAGTACTTC
.	.	TRBJ2-1	TRBV4-3	CASSQGSRGPRDYNEQFF	TGCGCCAGCAGCCAAGGTTCCCGGGGTCCACGAGATTACAATGAGCAGTTCTTC
.	TRBD1	TRBJ1-5	TRBV7-6	CASSLAAGGSQPQHF	TGTGCCAGCAGCTTAGCGGCAGGGGGCAGTCAGCCCCAGCATTTT
.	.	TRBJ2-7	TRBV4-3	CASSQEDRLYEQYF	TGCGCCAGCAGCCAAGAAGACAGACTTTACGAGCAGTACTTC
once	TRBD1	TRBJ1-2	TRBV7-6	CASSLSPTQGAGYGYTF	TGTGCCAGCAGCTTAAGTCCCACACAGGGGGCTGGCTATGGCTACACCTTC
.	TRBD1	TRBJ2-5	TRBV19	CASSINRGETQYF	TGTGCCAGTAGTATTAACAGGGGCGAGACCCAGTACTTC
many	.	TRBJ1-4	TRBV6-5	CASRQGREKLFF	TGTGCCAGCAGACAGGGTCGGGAAAAACTGTTTTTT
once	TRBD1	TRBJ1-2	TRBV6-2/TRBV6-3	CASSSRGRANYGYTF	TGTGCCAGCAGTTCCAGGGGGAGAGCTAACTATGGCTACACCTTC
.	.	TRBJ1-3	TRBV6-5	CASSYKRPYSGNTIYF	TGTGCCAGCAGTTACAAGAGGCCCTACTCTGGAAACACCATATATTTT
.	.	TRBJ2-3	TRBV5-1	CASSLGGLPDTQYF	TGCGCCAGCAGCTTGGGGGGACTTCCCGATACGCAGTATTTT
.	.	TRBJ1-1	TRBV7-9	CASSRPGRQNTEAFF	TGTGCCAGCAGCCGCCCGGGACGGCAGAACACTGAAGCTTTCTTT
.	TRBD1	TRBJ1-1	TRBV19	CASKGQGIAEAFF	TGTGCCAGCAAGGGACAGGGTATAGCTGAAGCTTTCTTT
.	.	TRBJ2-1	TRBV28	CASSYGSYNEQFF	TGTGCCAGCAGTTATGGCTCCTACAATGAGCAGTTCTTC
.	.	TRBJ2-3	TRBV4-3	CASSQDGGAADTQYF	TGCGCCAGCAGCCAAGATGGCGGCGCAGCGGATACGCAGTATTTT
.	.	TRBJ2-7	TRBV2	CASSEGSGGFHEQYF	TGTGCCAGCAGTGAGGGTTCCGGGGGATTCCACGAGCAGTACTTC
once	TRBD2	TRBJ2-3	TRBV6-4	CASSVTSGGAGYPDTQYF	TGTGCCAGCAGTGTGACTAGCGGGGGGGCCGGATACCCAGATACGCAGTATTTT
.	TRBD2	TRBJ2-1	TRBV13	CASSPKRGTYNEQFF	TGTGCCAGCAGCCCGAAGCGGGGAACCTACAATGAGCAGTTCTTC